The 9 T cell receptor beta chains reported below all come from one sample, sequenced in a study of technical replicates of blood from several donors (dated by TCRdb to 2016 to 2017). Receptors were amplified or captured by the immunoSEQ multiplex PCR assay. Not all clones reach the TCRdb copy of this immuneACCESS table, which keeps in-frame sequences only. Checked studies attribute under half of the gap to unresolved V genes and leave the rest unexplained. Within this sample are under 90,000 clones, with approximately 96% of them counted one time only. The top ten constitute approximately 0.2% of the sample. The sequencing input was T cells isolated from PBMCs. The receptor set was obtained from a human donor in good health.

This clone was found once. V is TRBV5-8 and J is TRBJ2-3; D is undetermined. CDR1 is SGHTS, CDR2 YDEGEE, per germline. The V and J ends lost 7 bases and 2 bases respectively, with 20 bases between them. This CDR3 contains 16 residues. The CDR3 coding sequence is TGTGCCAGCTCACTACCCGTCCAGTCCTCCACAGATACGCAGTATTTT. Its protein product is CASSLPVQSSTDTQYF.

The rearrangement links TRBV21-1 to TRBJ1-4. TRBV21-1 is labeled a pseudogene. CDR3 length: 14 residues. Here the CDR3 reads CASRGRGRNEKLFF. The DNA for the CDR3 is TGTGCCAGCAGAGGGCGGGGACGTAATGAAAAACTGTTTTTT.

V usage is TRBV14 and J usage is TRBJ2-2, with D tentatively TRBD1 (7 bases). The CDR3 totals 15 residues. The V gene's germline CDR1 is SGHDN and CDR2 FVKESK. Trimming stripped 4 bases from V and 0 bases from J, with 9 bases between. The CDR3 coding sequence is TGTGCCAGCAGCCCAGGGGGGCCGAACACCGGGGAGCTGTTTTTT. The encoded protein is CASSPGGPNTGELFF.

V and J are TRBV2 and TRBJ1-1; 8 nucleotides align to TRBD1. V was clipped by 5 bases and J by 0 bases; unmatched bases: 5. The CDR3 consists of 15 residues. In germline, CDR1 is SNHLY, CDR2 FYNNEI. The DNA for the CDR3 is TGTGCCAGCAGTCAAGGACAGGGTATGAACACTGAAGCTTTCTTT. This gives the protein CASSQGQGMNTEAFF.

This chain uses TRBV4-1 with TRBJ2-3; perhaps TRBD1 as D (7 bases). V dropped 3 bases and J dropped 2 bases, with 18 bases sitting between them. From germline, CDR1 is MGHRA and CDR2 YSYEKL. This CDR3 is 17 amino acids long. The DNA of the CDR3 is TGCGCCAGCAGCCAGGTCTCTCGGGGGACAGACACAGATACGCAGTATTTT. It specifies CASSQVSRGTDTDTQYF.

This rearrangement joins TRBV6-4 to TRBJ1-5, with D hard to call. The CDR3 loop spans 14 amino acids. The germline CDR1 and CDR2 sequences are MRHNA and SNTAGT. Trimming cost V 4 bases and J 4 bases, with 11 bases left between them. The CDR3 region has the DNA TGTGCCAGCAGTGCAGAGGGAGGAAATCAGCCCCAGCATTTT. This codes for CASSAEGGNQPQHF.

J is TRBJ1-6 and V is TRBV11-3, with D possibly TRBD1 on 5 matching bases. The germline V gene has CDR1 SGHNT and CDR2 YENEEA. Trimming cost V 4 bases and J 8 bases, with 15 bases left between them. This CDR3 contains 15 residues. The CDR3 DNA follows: TGTGCCAGCAGCTCGATGACAGAGATCGATTCACCCCTCCACTTT. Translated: CASSSMTEIDSPLHF.

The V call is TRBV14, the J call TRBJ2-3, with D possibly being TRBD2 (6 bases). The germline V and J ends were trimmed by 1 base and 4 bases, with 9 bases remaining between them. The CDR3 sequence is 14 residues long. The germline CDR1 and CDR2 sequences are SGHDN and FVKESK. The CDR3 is CASSQAGAADTQYF. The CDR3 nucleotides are TGTGCCAGCAGCCAAGCGGGAGCGGCAGATACGCAGTATTTT.

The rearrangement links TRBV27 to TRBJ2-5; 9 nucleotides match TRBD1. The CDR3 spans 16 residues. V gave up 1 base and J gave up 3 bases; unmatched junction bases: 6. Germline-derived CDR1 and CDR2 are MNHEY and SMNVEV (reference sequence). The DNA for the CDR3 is TGTGCCAGCAGTTTATTGGGGGGACAGGGTGAAGAGACCCAGTACTTC. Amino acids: CASSLLGGQGEETQYF.